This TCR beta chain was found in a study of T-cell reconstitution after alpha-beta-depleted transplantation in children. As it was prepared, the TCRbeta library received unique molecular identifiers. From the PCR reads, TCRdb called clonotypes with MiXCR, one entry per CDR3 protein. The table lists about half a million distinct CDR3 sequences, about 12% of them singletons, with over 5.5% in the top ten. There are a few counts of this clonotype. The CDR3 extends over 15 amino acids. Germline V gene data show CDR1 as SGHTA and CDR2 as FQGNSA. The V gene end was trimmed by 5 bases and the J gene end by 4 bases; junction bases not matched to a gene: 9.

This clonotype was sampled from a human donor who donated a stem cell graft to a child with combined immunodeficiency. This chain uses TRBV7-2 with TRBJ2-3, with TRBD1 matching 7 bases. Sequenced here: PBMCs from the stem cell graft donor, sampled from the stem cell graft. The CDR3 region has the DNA TGTGCCAGCAGCCTCGAGCGACAGGGTTCAGATACGCAGTATTTT. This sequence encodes CASSLERQGSDTQYF.